This paragraph reports one TCR beta chain. Here immunoSEQ multiplex PCR was the method, and the copy in TCRdb shows in-frame clones only, minus some. The data hold about 130,000 clones, with roughly 93% observed a single time. The sample comes from a study of T cell responses to AZD1222 COVID-19 vaccine. In germline, CDR1 is SGHVS, CDR2 FNYEAQ. The V gene end was trimmed by 5 bases and the J gene end by 5 bases; junction bases not matched to a gene: 6. The CDR3 has 14 residues. The sequence came from an adult in good health. The starting material was peripheral blood, obtained on day 0 of AZD1222 vaccination. This chain links TRBV7-6 with TRBJ1-2; 9 bases fit TRBD1. The CDR3 reads CASSPGTGQYGYTF. The CDR3 nucleotides are TGTGCCAGCAGCCCTGGGACAGGGCAGTATGGCTACACCTTC.